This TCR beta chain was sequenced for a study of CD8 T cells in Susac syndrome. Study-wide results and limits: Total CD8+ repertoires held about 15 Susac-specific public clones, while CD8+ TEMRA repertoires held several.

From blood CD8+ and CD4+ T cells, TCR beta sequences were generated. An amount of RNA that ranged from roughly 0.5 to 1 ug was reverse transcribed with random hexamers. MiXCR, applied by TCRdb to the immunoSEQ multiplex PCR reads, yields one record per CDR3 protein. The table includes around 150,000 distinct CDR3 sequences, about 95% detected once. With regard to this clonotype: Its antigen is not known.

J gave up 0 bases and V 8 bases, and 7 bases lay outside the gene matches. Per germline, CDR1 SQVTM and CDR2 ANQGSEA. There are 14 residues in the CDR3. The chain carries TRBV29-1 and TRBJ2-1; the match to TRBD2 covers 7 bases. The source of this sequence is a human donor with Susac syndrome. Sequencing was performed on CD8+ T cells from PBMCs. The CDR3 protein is CSPVAGDSYNEQFF. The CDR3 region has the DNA TGCAGCCCTGTGGCGGGGGACTCCTACAATGAGCAGTTCTTC.